One sample yielded the 16 T cell receptor beta chains listed below, sequenced in a study of cytomegalovirus exposure and HLA in healthy donors. PCR was performed using 60 Vbeta and 13 Jbeta primers. Clones were read by immunoSEQ multiplex PCR, and TCRdb kept only the in-frame ones, dropping some. The sample totals 130,000 to 150,000 clones. Specimen: PBMCs. These receptors all stem from a man in his forties or fifties in good health and CMV-seronegative.

This chain connects TRBV9 to TRBJ2-5; 11 bases match TRBD1. Germline V gene lookup returns CDR1 SGDLS and CDR2 YYNGEE. Trimming at V came to 3 bases and at J to 5 bases, leaving 9 bases not matched to a gene. This CDR3 has 16 residues. The CDR3 DNA is TGTGCCAGCAGCGCAGGACAGGGGGCGATGGGGGAGACCCAGTACTTC. Translating it yields CASSAGQGAMGETQYF.

The rearrangement uses TRBV11-2 and TRBJ2-1; 8 bases align to TRBD1. The V and J ends lost 4 bases and 9 bases, in that order; junction bases with no gene match: 11. Germline-derived CDR1 and CDR2 are SGHAT and FQNNGV. The CDR3 consists of 15 residues. CDR3 in DNA: TGTGCCAGCAGCTCTTATCGCAGGGGGCTCAGTGAGCAGTTCTTC. Translation: CASSSYRRGLSEQFF.

This chain links TRBV7-9 with TRBJ2-6; 12 bases map to TRBD1. Trimming removed 8 bases from V and 3 bases from J; junction bases left unmatched: 5. The length of the CDR3 is 16 residues. CDR1 SEHNR and CDR2 FQNEAQ come from the germline V gene (reference sequence). The CDR3 DNA reads as TGTGCCAGCCTCCGGGACAGGGGGCTTGGGGCCAACGTCCTGACTTTC. Translating gives CASLRDRGLGANVLTF.

CDR3 residues: CASSPRQRVTDTQYF. CDR3 DNA sequence: TGCGCCAGCAGCCCACGACAGCGAGTTACAGATACGCAGTATTTT. The rearrangement uses TRBV4-3 and TRBJ2-3; a weak D match, TRBD1 (5 bases). Trimming pared 4 bases from V and 3 bases from J, leaving 14 bases between. CDR1 LGHNA and CDR2 YSLEER come from the germline V gene. This CDR3 is 15 amino acids long.

The genes are TRBV15 and TRBJ2-7; 9 nucleotides match TRBD1. CDR3 length: 16 residues. J lost 4 bases, V lost 3 bases, and 10 bases had no gene match. CDR1 and CDR2 from the germline V gene are LNHNV and YYDKDF (reference sequence). CDR3 sequence: CATSSPGTGTSYEQYF. DNA of the CDR3: TGTGCCACCAGCAGTCCCGGGACAGGGACCTCTTACGAGCAGTACTTC.

Here the CDR3 reads CASSLQNSYNSPLHF. DNA for the CDR3: TGTGCCAGCAGCCTACAGAACTCCTATAATTCACCCCTCCACTTT. The V and J genes are TRBV9 and TRBJ1-6; D is undetermined. The V gene lost 4 bases and the J gene lost 0 bases, with 8 bases spanning the gap. The CDR3 runs to 15 residues. Germline V gives CDR1 SGDLS, CDR2 YYNGEE. Together with reference TRBV9 and TRBJ1-6, the CDR3 gives the full variable domain: DSGVTQTPKHLITATGQRVTLRCSPRSGDLSVYWYQQSLDQGLQFLIQYYNGEERAKGNILERFSAQQFPDLHSELNLSSLELGDSALYFCASSLQNSYNSPLHFGNGTRLTVT.

The chain uses TRBV6-5 and TRBJ1-3; TRBD1 matches 8 bases. The CDR3 has 16 residues. CDR1 and CDR2 from the germline V gene are MNHEY and SVGAGI. V was clipped by 0 bases and J by 2 bases; unmatched bases: 3. The CDR3 bases are TGTGCCAGCAGTTACTCCGGCAGGGGGCCTGGAAACACCATATATTTT. It is translated as CASSYSGRGPGNTIYF.

The chain recombines TRBV7-3 with TRBJ2-2; tentatively, D is TRBD2 (5 bases). The CDR3 runs to 15 residues. Germline V gene data show CDR1 as SGHTA and CDR2 as FQGTGA. V was trimmed by 5 bases and J by 1 base, leaving 11 bases between them. The DNA for the CDR3 is TGTGCCAGCAGCCCGAGTGGGAGGAACACCGGGGAGCTGTTTTTT. Its protein product is CASSPSGRNTGELFF.

Written as DNA, the CDR3 is TGCGCCAGCAGCCCCCGGGGACAGGGAGTGAAGCCCCAGCATTTT. Amino acid sequence: CASSPRGQGVKPQHF. This rearrangement joins TRBV4-1 to TRBJ1-5; 9 positions agree with TRBD1. Germline-derived CDR1 and CDR2 are MGHRA and YSYEKL. V dropped 4 bases and J dropped 8; count of bases not matched to a gene: 9. CDR3 length: 15 amino acids.

The V and J genes are TRBV9 and TRBJ1-1; tentatively, D is TRBD1 (5 bases). Per germline, CDR1 SGDLS and CDR2 YYNGEE. V lost 0 bases and J 9 bases, leaving 12 bases between the germline ends. The CDR3 is 13 residues long. CDR3 in amino acids: CASSVGTPDKAFF. The CDR3 DNA is TGTGCCAGCAGCGTAGGGACACCCGACAAAGCTTTCTTT.

The V call is TRBV5-6, the J call TRBJ2-2; D remains unclear. The germline CDR1 and CDR2 sequences are SGHDT and YYEEEE. The CDR3 runs 13 residues. The V and J ends lost 1 base and 14 bases respectively, with 15 bases between them. This chain's CDR3 is CASSLWSFKRLFF. In nucleotides, the CDR3 is TGTGCCAGCAGCTTGTGGTCCTTCAAGAGACTGTTTTTT.

CDR3 DNA: TGCAGCGTTGAAGAAACAGTGAATTCACCCCTCCACTTT. Translation: CSVEETVNSPLHF. J is TRBJ1-6 and V is TRBV29-1; D ambiguous. From germline, CDR1 is SQVTM and CDR2 ANQGSEA. The CDR3 sequence is 13 residues long. Trimming took off 0 bases at V and 7 bases at J, with 7 bases between the two ends. Full variable domain (outside the CDR3, taken from reference TRBV29-1 and TRBJ1-6): SAVISQKPSRDICQRGTSLTIQCQVDSQVTMMFWYRQQPGQSLTLIATANQGSEATYESGFVIDKFPISRPNLTFSTLTVSNMSPEDSSIYLCSVEETVNSPLHFGNGTRLTVT.

The V gene is TRBV6-1, the J gene TRBJ2-7; perhaps TRBD1 as D (5 bases). The germline V gene encodes CDR1 MNHNS and CDR2 SASEGT. The CDR3 has 13 amino acids. V dropped 8 bases and J dropped 3 bases, with 14 bases sitting between them. The CDR3 sequence is CASRQRPLYEQYF. Here the CDR3 DNA reads TGTGCCAGCCGACAGAGGCCTCTCTACGAGCAGTACTTC.

The V call is TRBV12-5, the J call TRBJ1-2; possible D gene TRBD1, 6 bases. The V gene lost 0 bases and the J gene lost 3 bases, with 11 bases spanning the gap. CDR3 length: 15 residues. CDR1 and CDR2 (germline): LGHNT, FRNRAP. CDR3 sequence (DNA): TGTGCTAGTGGTTTGGTACCGACAGGTGACTATGGCTACACCTTC. Its protein product is CASGLVPTGDYGYTF.

The V call is TRBV5-4, the J call TRBJ2-3; 7 bases match TRBD1. The V gene's germline CDR1 is SGHNT and CDR2 YYREEE (reference sequence). The CDR3 runs to 11 residues. Trimming at V came to 4 bases and at J to 12 bases, leaving 5 bases not matched to a gene. In DNA, the CDR3 is TGTGCCAGCAGCGATACAGGGGTTCAGTATTTT. Translated, it gives CASSDTGVQYF.

The rearrangement uses TRBV21-1 and TRBJ2-4; the table calls TRBD2, which could not be checked here. TRBV21-1 is a listed pseudogene. This CDR3 region has 14 residues. Here the CDR3 reads CASSRARSKNIQYF. The CDR3 nucleotides are TGTGCCAGCAGCCGAGCGCGCAGCAAAAACATTCAGTACTTC.